This T cell receptor beta chain is from a study of cytomegalovirus exposure and HLA in healthy donors. Study-wide findings and caveats: Confirmation was obtained in vitro that a few CMV-associated chains are specific for CMV antigens. Reported results showed that the classifier diagnosed cytomegalovirus status with high specificity and sensitivity. The TCR clusters that emerged in the first cohort tended, a later analysis found, to co-occur in the approximately 130 validation repertoires.

V was cut by 0 bases and J by 9 bases, with 13 bases left in between. The CDR3 is 15 amino acids. CDR1 and CDR2 from the germline V gene are SGDLS and YYNGEE. Clones were sequenced by immunoSEQ multiplex PCR, and TCRdb holds only the in-frame ones, with some missing. The sample includes about 150,000 clones, 65% to 90% seen only once; the top ten take around 24%. Details on this clone: Its antigen is not known.

The sequenced sample was PBMCs. This chain connects TRBV9 to TRBJ1-6; unclear D gene. The TCR sequence derives from a man aged 18 to 29 in good health and CMV-seropositive. CDR3 DNA: TGTGCCAGCAGCGTAGACTTTCGGGCGGGTTCACCCCTCCACTTT. Translation: CASSVDFRAGSPLHF.